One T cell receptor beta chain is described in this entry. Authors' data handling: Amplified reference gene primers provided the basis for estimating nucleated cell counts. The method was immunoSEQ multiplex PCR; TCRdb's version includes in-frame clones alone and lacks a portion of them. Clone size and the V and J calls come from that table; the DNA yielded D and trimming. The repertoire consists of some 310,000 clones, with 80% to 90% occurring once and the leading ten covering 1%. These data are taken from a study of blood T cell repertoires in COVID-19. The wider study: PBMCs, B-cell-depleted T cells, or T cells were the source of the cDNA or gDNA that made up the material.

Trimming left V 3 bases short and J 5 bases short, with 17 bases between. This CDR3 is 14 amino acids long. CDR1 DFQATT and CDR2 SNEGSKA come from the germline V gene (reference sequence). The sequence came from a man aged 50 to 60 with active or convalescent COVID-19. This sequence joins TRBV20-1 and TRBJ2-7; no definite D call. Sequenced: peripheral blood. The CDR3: CSASSDKGTHEQYF. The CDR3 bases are TGCAGTGCTAGTAGTGACAAAGGTACCCACGAGCAGTACTTC.